These 6 T cell receptor beta chains share one sample of origin, sequenced in a study of cytomegalovirus exposure and HLA in healthy donors (dated by TCRdb to 2016 to 2017). The library was generated by the immunoSEQ multiplex PCR assay. TCRdb holds this immuneACCESS table with in-frame rearrangements only. Some clones are missing; in checked studies, unresolved V genes explain under half, and the rest has no known cause. The sample records over 200,000 clones, roughly 87% of which are singletons. The ten biggest clones cover just over 3% of the sample. The sample consisted of PBMCs. The receptors were gathered from a woman in her 30s in good health and CMV-seronegative.

The V gene is TRBV27, the J gene TRBJ2-7; 11 bases are shared with TRBD2. The germline gives CDR1 MNHEY, CDR2 SMNVEV (reference sequence). V lost 4 bases and J lost 4; bases outside the gene matches: 6. The CDR3 extends over 15 amino acids. CDR3 coding DNA: TGTGCCAGCAGTTCCTTAGCGGGAGGGCCTTACGAGCAGTACTTC. It specifies CASSSLAGGPYEQYF.

This sequence joins TRBV5-6 and TRBJ1-2, with D unclear. CDR3 length: 14 residues. V was shortened by 4 bases and J by 4 bases, with 14 bases between the two germline ends. From germline, CDR1 is SGHDT and CDR2 YYEEEE. DNA of the CDR3: TGTGCCAGCAGCCCGGACCTCCCACGCTATGGCTACACCTTC. Translated, it gives CASSPDLPRYGYTF.

The chain uses TRBV29-1 and TRBJ2-7, with 9 bases fitting TRBD1. Germline CDR1 and CDR2: SQVTM and ANQGSEA. CDR3 length: 15 amino acids. Trimming at V came to 6 bases and at J to 3 bases, leaving 12 bases not matched to a gene. The CDR3, as DNA: TGCAGCGTGACCCCCGGGACAGGGAGTAGCTACGAGCAGTACTTC. Amino acids: CSVTPGTGSSYEQYF.

This chain links TRBV23-1 with TRBJ2-3, with D unresolved. TRBV23-1 carries the ORF label, with uncertain function. The CDR3 has 12 amino acids. With 4 bases removed from V and 3 bases from J, the gap between germline ends came to 5 bases. The DNA of the CDR3 is TGCGCCAGCAGTCGAATGACAGATACGCAGTATTTT. Protein: CASSRMTDTQYF.

The gene calls are TRBV7-8 and TRBJ2-5, with TRBD1 as a possible D gene (6 bases). Per the germline V gene, CDR1 is SGHVS and CDR2 is FQNEAQ. The CDR3 spans 14 residues. The V and J ends lost 6 bases and 3 bases respectively, with 14 bases between them. The CDR3 DNA is TGTGCCAGCAGGTCCGGGACATCAGAAGAGACCCAGTACTTC. Protein sequence: CASRSGTSEETQYF.

The V and J genes are TRBV28 and TRBJ2-6; D may be TRBD1 (5 bases). CDR1 and CDR2 from the germline V gene are MDHEN and SYDVKM. The germline V and J ends were trimmed by 3 bases and 0 bases, with 6 bases remaining between them. The length of the CDR3 is 15 residues. The CDR3 region is CASSFQGSGANVLTF. CDR3 nucleotide sequence: TGTGCCAGCAGTTTCCAGGGCTCTGGGGCCAACGTCCTGACTTTC. The whole variable domain, remainder taken from reference TRBV28 and TRBJ2-6, is DVKVTQSSRYLVKRTGEKVFLECVQDMDHENMFWYRQDPGLGLRLIYFSYDVKMKEKGDIPEGYSVSREKKERFSLILESASTNQTSMYLCASSFQGSGANVLTFGAGSRLTVL.